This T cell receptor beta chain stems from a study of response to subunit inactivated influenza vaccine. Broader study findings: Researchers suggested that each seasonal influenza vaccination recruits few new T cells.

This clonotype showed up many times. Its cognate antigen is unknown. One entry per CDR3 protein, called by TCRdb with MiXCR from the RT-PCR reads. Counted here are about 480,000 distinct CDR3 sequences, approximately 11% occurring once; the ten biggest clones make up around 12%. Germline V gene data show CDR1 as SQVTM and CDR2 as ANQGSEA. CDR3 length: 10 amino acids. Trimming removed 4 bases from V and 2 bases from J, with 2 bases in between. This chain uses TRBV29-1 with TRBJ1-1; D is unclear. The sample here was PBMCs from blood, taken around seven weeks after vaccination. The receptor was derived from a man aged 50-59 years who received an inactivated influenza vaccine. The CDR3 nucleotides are TGCAGCGTTGTCAACACTGAAGCTTTCTTT. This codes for CSVVNTEAFF. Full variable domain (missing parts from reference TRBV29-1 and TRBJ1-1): SAVISQKPSRDICQRGTSLTIQCQVDSQVTMMFWYRQQPGQSLTLIATANQGSEATYESGFVIDKFPISRPNLTFSTLTVSNMSPEDSSIYLCSVVNTEAFFGQGTRLTVV.